This TCR beta chain was profiled in a study of T cells in Graves' hyperthyroidism and ophthalmopathy. Study-level background: At the time of initial diagnosis and before any treatment, peripheral blood was collected. Study-level findings and limits: Model predictions of ophthalmopathy came a median around 7.1 months before onset.

The trim removed 6 bases at V and 6 bases at J, leaving 7 bases unmatched. The V gene's germline CDR1 is SNHLY and CDR2 FYNNEI. This CDR3 comprises 15 residues. TCR beta CDR3 regions were amplified from RNA transcripts. TCR CDR3 regions were first amplified by RT-PCR with HTBI primers. TCRdb redid the calling of the multiplex PCR reads with MiXCR, one entry per CDR3 protein. The repertoire holds roughly 380,000 distinct CDR3 sequences, with 19% as singletons. Many counts were recorded for this clonotype. As yet, its antigen is unknown. Among the patients, aged 18 to 65, hyperthyroidism was newly diagnosed and had lasted under 2 months. Using around 10 ml of fresh peripheral blood, PBMCs were prepared.

The source material was blood. This receptor was taken from a woman younger than 35 with Graves' hyperthyroidism. The chain uses TRBV2 and TRBJ1-6; TRBD1 agrees at 8 bases. CDR3: CASRHGTGFNSPLHF. CDR3 nucleotides: TGTGCCAGCAGGCATGGGACAGGATTTAATTCACCCCTCCACTTT.